Shown below are 22 T cell receptor beta chains from a single sample sequenced in a study of beta chain features in type 1 diabetes. As every portion of the isolated RNA was reverse transcribed, the sequencing read expressed TCRB transcripts. Sequenced by immunoSEQ multiplex PCR; TCRdb stores in-frame clones only, minus some. The sample lists under 900,000 clones, roughly 15% occurring once. The sequenced sample consisted of naive CD4+ T cells from blood. All receptors derive from a young woman in good health.

Only a few counts were recorded for this clone. The chain carries TRBV4-3 and TRBJ1-4; D is undetermined. Trimming pared 0 bases from V and 8 bases from J, leaving 16 bases between. Germline V gene lookup returns CDR1 LGHNA and CDR2 YSLEER. There are 16 residues in the CDR3. The CDR3 nucleotides are TGCGCCAGCAGCCAAGATATACGGCTGGGTCTGGAAAAACTGTTTTTT. Encoded protein: CASSQDIRLGLEKLFF.

The chain joins TRBV5-6 to TRBJ2-3; D ambiguous. The CDR3 loop spans 13 amino acids. The germline V gene has CDR1 SGHDT and CDR2 YYEEEE. Trimming cost V 0 bases and J 7 bases, with 9 bases left between them. CDR3 loop: CASSLVETHTQYF. In DNA, the CDR3 is TGTGCCAGCAGCTTGGTGGAGACCCATACGCAGTATTTT.

V and J are TRBV14 and TRBJ2-4; D uncertain. This CDR3 spans 15 amino acids. Trimming stripped 0 bases from V and 1 base from J, with 7 bases between. Germline loops: CDR1 SGHDN, CDR2 FVKESK. The CDR3 coding sequence is TGTGCCAGCAGCCAAGATCTCACGGCCAAAAACATTCAGTACTTC. This sequence encodes CASSQDLTAKNIQYF.

This chain joins TRBV11-3 and TRBJ2-3; 10 nucleotides match TRBD2. Unmatched junction bases numbered 7, after V lost 5 bases and J lost 5 bases. This CDR3 has 15 amino acids. The V gene's germline CDR1 is SGHNT and CDR2 YENEEA. The CDR3 DNA follows: TGTGCCAGCAGCCCTAGCGGGAGTTTAGGAGATACGCAGTATTTT. This encodes CASSPSGSLGDTQYF.

V usage is TRBV2 and J usage is TRBJ2-7; D unclear. V was pared by 8 bases and J by 2 bases, with 16 bases between. CDR3 length: 14 amino acids. The germline CDR1 and CDR2 sequences are SNHLY and FYNNEI. The CDR3 loop reads CASQLGVNAYEQYF. The CDR3 nucleotides are TGTGCCAGCCAGTTGGGCGTGAATGCCTACGAGCAGTACTTC.

The V gene is TRBV2, the J gene TRBJ2-7, with 7 nucleotides matching TRBD2. This CDR3 has 15 residues. The germline gives CDR1 SNHLY, CDR2 FYNNEI. V was clipped by 6 bases and J by 2 bases; unmatched bases: 10. DNA of the CDR3: TGTGCCAGCAGGCCTTGGACTAGACCCACCTACGAGCAGTACTTC. This translates into CASRPWTRPTYEQYF.

This clone came up a few times. The chain links TRBV29-1 to TRBJ2-1, with D perhaps TRBD2 (6 bases). This CDR3 has 15 amino acids. Germline V gives CDR1 SQVTM, CDR2 ANQGSEA. The V gene lost 7 bases and the J gene lost 0 bases, with 16 bases spanning the gap. CDR3 sequence: CSAIEGLSSYNEQFF. The CDR3 DNA is TGCAGCGCCATTGAGGGACTCAGCTCCTACAATGAGCAGTTCTTC.

This clone appeared a few times. The CDR3 reads CASSQDHSSAYGYTF. CDR3 nucleotide sequence: TGCGCCAGCAGCCAAGATCACTCGTCCGCCTATGGCTACACCTTC. This chain uses TRBV4-3 with TRBJ1-2; D gene unclear. Per the germline V gene, CDR1 is LGHNA and CDR2 is YSLEER. This CDR3 region has 15 residues. V was clipped by 0 bases and J by 4 bases, with 12 bases between them.

The V and J genes are TRBV10-3 and TRBJ2-5; 10 bases fit TRBD2. Germline-derived CDR1 and CDR2 are ENHRY and SYGVKD. Germline trimming cut 3 bases from V and 1 base from J; bases unmatched to any gene: 8. CDR3 length: 17 residues. CDR3 protein: CAISDTSGKAAQETQYF. In nucleotides, the CDR3 is TGTGCCATCAGTGACACTAGCGGGAAGGCGGCCCAAGAGACCCAGTACTTC.

This clone was recorded a few times. The chain joins TRBV7-2 to TRBJ2-1, with D tentatively TRBD2 (6 bases). V gave up 4 bases and J gave up 3 bases, with 16 bases separating them. The CDR3 loop spans 16 amino acids. Looked up from germline, CDR1 is SGHTA and CDR2 is FQGNSA. Here the CDR3 DNA reads TGTGCCAGCAGCTCCGCGCGGGGAGCGGTCTACAATGAGCAGTTCTTC. Its protein is CASSSARGAVYNEQFF. The variable domain in full, completed from reference TRBV7-2 and TRBJ2-1, reads GAGVSQSPSNKVTEKGKDVELRCDPISGHTALYWYRQSLGQGLEFLIYFQGNSAPDKSGLPSDRFSAERTGGSVSTLTIQRTQQEDSAVYLCASSSARGAVYNEQFFGPGTRLTVL.

This clone has just a few counts. V usage is TRBV18 and J usage is TRBJ2-7; D possibly corresponds to TRBD2 (6 bases). Trimming stripped 4 bases from V and 4 bases from J, with 14 bases between. The germline V gene encodes CDR1 KGHSH and CDR2 LQKENI. The CDR3 loop spans 14 amino acids. The CDR3 sequence is CASSRAIGGYEQYF. For the CDR3, the DNA is TGTGCCAGCTCACGGGCGATCGGAGGGTACGAGCAGTACTTC.

Comments on this clone: This specimen includes other DNA sequences encoding the same CDR3. The chain joins TRBV28 to TRBJ2-7, with TRBD2 matching 13 bases. Trimming cost V 1 base and J 2 bases; bases outside gene matches: 2. This CDR3 is 16 amino acids long. Germline CDR1 and CDR2: MDHEN and SYDVKM. As DNA, the CDR3 is TGTGCCAGCAGTTTATTAGGGACTAGCGGGACCTACGAGCAGTACTTC. The encoded protein is CASSLLGTSGTYEQYF.

The V and J genes are TRBV18 and TRBJ2-5, with a weak D call TRBD1 (5 bases). The CDR3 totals 13 residues. Trimming removed 4 bases at V and 4 bases at J, with 10 bases between. The germline V gene has CDR1 KGHSH and CDR2 LQKENI. This chain's CDR3 is CASSLGAGETQYF. Written as DNA, the CDR3 is TGTGCCAGCTCACTAGGGGCAGGAGAGACCCAGTACTTC.

This clone appeared a few times. V usage is TRBV7-3 and J usage is TRBJ2-6; 8 bases fit TRBD1. Looked up from germline, CDR1 is SGHTA and CDR2 is FQGTGA. The CDR3 consists of 18 residues. The junction had 9 bases not matched to a gene; V was cut back by 4 bases and J by 1 base. CDR3 protein: CASSSAGTGASGANVLTF. CDR3 coding DNA: TGTGCCAGCAGCTCCGCCGGGACAGGAGCGTCTGGGGCCAACGTCCTGACTTTC.

This clone has only a few counts. CDR3 DNA sequence: TGTGCCAGCAGTTACTCTCGGGGCACAAGCTCCTACGAGCAGTACTTC. This translates into CASSYSRGTSSYEQYF. This chain links TRBV6-5 with TRBJ2-7; tentatively, D is TRBD1 or TRBD2 (5 bases each). Germline V lookup: CDR1 MNHEY, CDR2 SVGAGI. This CDR3 spans 16 amino acids. Trimming stripped 0 bases from V and 0 bases from J, with 12 bases between.

This clone was seen a handful of times. The V call is TRBV19, the J call TRBJ2-6; unclear D gene. This CDR3 contains 15 residues. The germline V gene has CDR1 LNHDA and CDR2 SQIVND (reference sequence). Trimming left V 7 bases short and J 0 bases short, with 10 bases between. The CDR3 region is CASTGSHSGANVLTF. CDR3 coding DNA: TGTGCCAGTACAGGTTCGCACTCTGGGGCCAACGTCCTGACTTTC.

The chain carries TRBV10-1 and TRBJ1-2; 8 positions agree with TRBD1. Unmatched junction bases numbered 7, after V lost 5 bases and J lost 8 bases. The CDR3 covers 13 residues. Per the germline V gene, CDR1 is WNHNN and CDR2 is SYGVQD (reference sequence). The CDR3 reads CASSRQGTPGYTF. The CDR3 DNA is TGCGCCAGCAGTCGACAGGGGACGCCGGGCTACACCTTC.

This clone occurred a few times. This chain links TRBV4-2 with TRBJ1-2, with 9 bases matching TRBD1. CDR1 and CDR2 from the germline V gene are LGHNA and YNFKEQ. The CDR3 consists of 14 residues. J was trimmed by 8 bases and V by 4 bases; bases with no gene match: 8. CDR3 in amino acids: CASSRWDREDGYTF. Here the CDR3 DNA reads TGTGCCAGCAGCCGATGGGACAGGGAGGACGGCTACACCTTC.

The CDR3 region is CASRSGTSGYEQYF. CDR3 sequence (DNA): TGTGCCAGCAGATCCGGTACTAGCGGCTACGAGCAGTACTTC. The V call is TRBV27, the J call TRBJ2-7; TRBD2 matches 8 bases. J lost 3 bases, V lost 6 bases, and 7 bases had no gene match. Germline CDR1 MNHEY, CDR2 SMNVEV (reference sequence). The CDR3 loop spans 14 amino acids.

This clone was seen a handful of times. V usage is TRBV4-3 and J usage is TRBJ1-2; possibly TRBD1 for D (6 bases). This CDR3 comprises 16 residues. The V gene lost 1 base and the J gene lost 2 bases, with 14 bases spanning the gap. Germline V CDR1 and CDR2: LGHNA, YSLEER. The CDR3 protein is CASSQAPGAYNYGYTF. CDR3 in DNA: TGCGCCAGCAGCCAAGCGCCAGGGGCTTACAACTATGGCTACACCTTC.

The chain employs TRBV7-2 and TRBJ2-7, with TRBD2 identical over 7 bases. There are 17 residues in the CDR3. With V trimmed by 4 bases and J by 2 bases, 14 bases remained unmatched. CDR1 SGHTA and CDR2 FQGNSA come from the germline V gene. The CDR3 loop reads CASSSRVSGVTPYEQYF. Here the CDR3 DNA reads TGTGCCAGCAGCTCTAGGGTGAGCGGGGTAACTCCCTACGAGCAGTACTTC.

In this sample, this clone turned up a few times. The chain carries TRBV10-3 and TRBJ2-3; perhaps D is TRBD1 or TRBD2 (5 bases each). The germline CDR1 and CDR2 sequences are ENHRY and SYGVKD. There are 15 residues in the CDR3. Trimming left V 6 bases short and J 2 bases short, with 15 bases between. Here the CDR3 reads CAISNRDRLTDTQYF. CDR3 DNA sequence: TGTGCCATCAGCAACCGGGACCGCCTCACAGATACGCAGTATTTT.